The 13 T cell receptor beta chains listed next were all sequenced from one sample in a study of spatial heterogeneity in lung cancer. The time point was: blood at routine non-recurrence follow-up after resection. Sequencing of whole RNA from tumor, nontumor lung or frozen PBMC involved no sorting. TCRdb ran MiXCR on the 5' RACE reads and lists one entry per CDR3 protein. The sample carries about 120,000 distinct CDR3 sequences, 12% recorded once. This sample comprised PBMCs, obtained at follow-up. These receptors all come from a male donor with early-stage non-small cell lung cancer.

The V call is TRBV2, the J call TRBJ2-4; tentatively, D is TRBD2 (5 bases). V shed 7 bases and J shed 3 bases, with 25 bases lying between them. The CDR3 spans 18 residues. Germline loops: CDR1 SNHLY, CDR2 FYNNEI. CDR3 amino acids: CASKWTEEGGENKNIQYF. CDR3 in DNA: TGTGCCAGCAAATGGACTGAGGAAGGTGGGGAAAACAAAAACATTCAGTACTTC.

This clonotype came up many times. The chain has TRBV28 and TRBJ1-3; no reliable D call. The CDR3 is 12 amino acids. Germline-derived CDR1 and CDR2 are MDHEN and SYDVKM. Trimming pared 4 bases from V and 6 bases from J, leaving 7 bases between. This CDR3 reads CASSWEENTIYF. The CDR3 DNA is TGTGCCAGCAGTTGGGAGGAAAACACCATATATTTT.

Written as DNA, the CDR3 is TGCAGTGCCGGGGGTCAGCCCCAGCATTTT. Protein sequence: CSAGGQPQHF. The J gene is TRBJ1-5, the V gene TRBV20-1, with D perhaps TRBD1 (5 bases). V dropped 6 bases and J dropped 6 bases, with 6 bases sitting between them. This CDR3 contains 10 residues. Germline CDR1 and CDR2: DFQATT and SNEGSKA (reference sequence).

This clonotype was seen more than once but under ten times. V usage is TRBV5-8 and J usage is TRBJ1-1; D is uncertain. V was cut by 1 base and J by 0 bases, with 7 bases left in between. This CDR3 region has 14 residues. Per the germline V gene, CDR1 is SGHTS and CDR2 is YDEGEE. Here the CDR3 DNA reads TGTGCCAGCAGCTTGACAGAATTGAACACTGAAGCTTTCTTT. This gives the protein CASSLTELNTEAFF.

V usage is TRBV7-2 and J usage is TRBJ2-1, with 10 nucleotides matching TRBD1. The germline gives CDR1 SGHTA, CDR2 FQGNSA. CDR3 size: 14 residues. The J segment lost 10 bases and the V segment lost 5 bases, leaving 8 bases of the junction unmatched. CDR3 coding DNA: TGTGCCAGCAGCCGCCGGGACAGGGGTGGAGAGCAGTTCTTC. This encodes CASSRRDRGGEQFF.

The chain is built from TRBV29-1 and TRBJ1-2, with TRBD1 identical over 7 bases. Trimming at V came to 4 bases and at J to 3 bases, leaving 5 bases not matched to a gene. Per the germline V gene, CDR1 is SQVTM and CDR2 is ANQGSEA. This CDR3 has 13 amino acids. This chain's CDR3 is CSVAGTVDYGYTF. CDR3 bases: TGCAGCGTTGCGGGGACAGTTGACTATGGCTACACCTTC. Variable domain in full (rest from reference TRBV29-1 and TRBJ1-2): SAVISQKPSRDICQRGTSLTIQCQVDSQVTMMFWYRQQPGQSLTLIATANQGSEATYESGFVIDKFPISRPNLTFSTLTVSNMSPEDSSIYLCSVAGTVDYGYTFGSGTRLTVV.

CDR3 region: CASSSGPRGETQYF. DNA for the CDR3: TGTGCCAGCAGCTCCGGTCCCCGGGGAGAGACCCAGTACTTC. This chain links TRBV11-1 with TRBJ2-5; maybe TRBD2 (5 bases). The V end lost 4 bases, the J end lost 4 bases, and 13 bases lay between the germline ends. The CDR3 sequence is 14 residues long. From germline, CDR1 is SGHAT and CDR2 FQDESV (reference sequence).

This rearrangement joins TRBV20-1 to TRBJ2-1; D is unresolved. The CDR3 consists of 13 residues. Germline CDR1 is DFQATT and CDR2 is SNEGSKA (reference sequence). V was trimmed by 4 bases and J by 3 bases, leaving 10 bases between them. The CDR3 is CSAMRNLYNEQFF. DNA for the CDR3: TGCAGTGCTATGCGGAACCTCTACAATGAGCAGTTCTTC.

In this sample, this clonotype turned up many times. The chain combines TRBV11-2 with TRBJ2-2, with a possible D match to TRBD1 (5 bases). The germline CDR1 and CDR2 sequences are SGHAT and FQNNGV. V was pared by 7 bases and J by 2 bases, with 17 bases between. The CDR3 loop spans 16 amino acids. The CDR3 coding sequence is TGTGCCAGCACCCCAACTGGGGCAGGAAACACCGGGGAGCTGTTTTTT. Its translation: CASTPTGAGNTGELFF. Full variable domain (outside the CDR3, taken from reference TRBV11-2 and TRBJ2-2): EAGVAQSPRYKIIEKRQSVAFWCNPISGHATLYWYQQILGQGPKLLIQFQNNGVVDDSQLPKDRFSAERLKGVDSTLKIQPAKLEDSAVYLCASTPTGAGNTGELFFGEGSRLTVL.

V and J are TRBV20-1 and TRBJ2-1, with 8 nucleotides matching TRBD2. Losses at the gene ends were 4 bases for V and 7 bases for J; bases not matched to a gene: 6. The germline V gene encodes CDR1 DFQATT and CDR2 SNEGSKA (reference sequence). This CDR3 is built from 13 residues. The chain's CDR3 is CSATPGGRNEQFF. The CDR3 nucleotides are TGCAGTGCTACCCCGGGGGGGCGTAATGAGCAGTTCTTC.

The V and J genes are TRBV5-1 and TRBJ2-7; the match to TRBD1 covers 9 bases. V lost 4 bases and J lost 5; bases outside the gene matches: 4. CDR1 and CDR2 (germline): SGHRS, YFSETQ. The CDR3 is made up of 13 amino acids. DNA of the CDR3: TGCGCCAGCAGCAACACAGGGGGCCACGAGCAGTACTTC. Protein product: CASSNTGGHEQYF.

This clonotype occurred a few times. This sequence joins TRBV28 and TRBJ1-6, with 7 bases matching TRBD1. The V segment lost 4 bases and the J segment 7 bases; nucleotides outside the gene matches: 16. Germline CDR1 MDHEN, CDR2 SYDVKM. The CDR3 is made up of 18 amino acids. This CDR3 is CASSWGQLKSPRNSPLHF. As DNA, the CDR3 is TGTGCCAGCAGTTGGGGACAGCTAAAGTCTCCTAGGAATTCACCCCTCCACTTT.

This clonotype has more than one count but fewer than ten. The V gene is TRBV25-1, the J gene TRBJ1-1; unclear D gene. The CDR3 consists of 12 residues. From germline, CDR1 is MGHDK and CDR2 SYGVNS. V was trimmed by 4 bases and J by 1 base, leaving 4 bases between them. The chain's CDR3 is CASSARNTEAFF. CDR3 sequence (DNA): TGTGCCAGCAGTGCTCGGAACACTGAAGCTTTCTTT.